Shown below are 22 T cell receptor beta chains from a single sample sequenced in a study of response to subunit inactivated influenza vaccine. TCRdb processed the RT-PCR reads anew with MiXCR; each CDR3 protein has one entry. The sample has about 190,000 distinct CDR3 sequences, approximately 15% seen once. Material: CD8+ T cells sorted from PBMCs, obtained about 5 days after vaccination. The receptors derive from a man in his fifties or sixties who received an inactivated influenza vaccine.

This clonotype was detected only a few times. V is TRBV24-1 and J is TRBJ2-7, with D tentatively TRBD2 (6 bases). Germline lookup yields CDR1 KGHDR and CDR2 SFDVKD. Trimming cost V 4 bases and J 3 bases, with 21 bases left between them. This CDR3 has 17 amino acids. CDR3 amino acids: CATSDPRKGGSFYEQYF. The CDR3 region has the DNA TGTGCCACCAGTGACCCTAGAAAAGGAGGGTCTTTCTACGAGCAGTACTTC.

The CDR3 region has the DNA TGTGCCAGCAGCCTATCAGCCACCACTGAAGCTTTCTTT. This gives the protein CASSLSATTEAFF. V is TRBV12-3 or TRBV12-4 and J is TRBJ1-1; D not certain. V lost 6 bases and J lost 4, with 12 bases in between. The CDR3 length is 13 residues.

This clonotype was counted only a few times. The DNA of the CDR3 is TGCAGTGGAGAACCCTATTCCTACAATGAGCAGTTCTTC. Amino acids: CSGEPYSYNEQFF. The rearrangement uses TRBV20-1 and TRBJ2-1; D uncertain. V lost 7 bases and J 1 base, leaving 11 bases between the germline ends. This CDR3 is built from 13 residues. The V gene's germline CDR1 is DFQATT and CDR2 SNEGSKA (reference sequence).

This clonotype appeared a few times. The CDR3 is CASSLWAGANTGELFF. CDR3 DNA sequence: TGTGCCAGCAGTTTATGGGCCGGGGCGAACACCGGGGAGCTGTTTTTT. V is TRBV28 and J is TRBJ2-2, with D possibly TRBD2 on 5 matching bases. The V gene lost 0 bases and the J gene lost 0 bases, with 8 bases spanning the gap. The germline CDR1 and CDR2 sequences are MDHEN and SYDVKM. The CDR3 consists of 16 residues.

The CDR3 nucleotides are TGTGCCAGCAGCTTCGGAGTGGGTTGGAATTCGTACGAGCAGTACTTC. Amino acid sequence: CASSFGVGWNSYEQYF. The gene calls are TRBV5-8 and TRBJ2-7; D unresolved. This CDR3 is 16 amino acids long. Germline loops: CDR1 SGHTS, CDR2 YDEGEE. The V end lost 2 bases, the J end lost 4 bases, and 19 bases lay between the germline ends.

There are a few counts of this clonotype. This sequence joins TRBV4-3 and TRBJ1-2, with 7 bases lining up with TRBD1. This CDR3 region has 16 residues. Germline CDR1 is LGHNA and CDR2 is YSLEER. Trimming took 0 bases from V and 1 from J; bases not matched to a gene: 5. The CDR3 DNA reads TGCGCCAGCAGCCAAGACCGGGACAGCCTTAACTATGGCTACACCTTC. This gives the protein CASSQDRDSLNYGYTF.

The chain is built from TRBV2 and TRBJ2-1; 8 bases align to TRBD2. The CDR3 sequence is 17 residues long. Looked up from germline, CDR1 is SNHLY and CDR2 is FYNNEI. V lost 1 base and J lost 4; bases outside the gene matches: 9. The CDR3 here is CASSEELTSGPYNEQFF. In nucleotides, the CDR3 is TGTGCCAGCAGTGAAGAGTTAACTAGCGGACCATACAATGAGCAGTTCTTC.

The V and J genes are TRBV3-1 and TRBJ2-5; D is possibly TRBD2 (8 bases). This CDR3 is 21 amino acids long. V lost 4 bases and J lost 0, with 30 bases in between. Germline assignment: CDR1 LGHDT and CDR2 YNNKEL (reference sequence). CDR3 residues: CASSPITGVLSGSAYQETQYF. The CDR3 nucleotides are TGTGCCAGCAGCCCAATAACAGGGGTACTCAGCGGGAGTGCGTACCAAGAGACCCAGTACTTC.

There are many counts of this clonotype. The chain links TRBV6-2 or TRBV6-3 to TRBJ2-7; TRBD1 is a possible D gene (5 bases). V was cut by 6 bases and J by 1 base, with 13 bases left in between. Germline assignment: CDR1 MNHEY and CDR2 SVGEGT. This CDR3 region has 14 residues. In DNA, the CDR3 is TGTGCCAGCAGCCTTCCGACAGAATCCTACGAGCAGTACTTC. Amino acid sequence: CASSLPTESYEQYF.

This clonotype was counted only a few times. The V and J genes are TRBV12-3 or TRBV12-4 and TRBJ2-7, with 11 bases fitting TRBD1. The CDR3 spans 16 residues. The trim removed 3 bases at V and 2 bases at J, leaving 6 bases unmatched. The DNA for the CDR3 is TGTGCCAGCAGTTTTATTGGGGACAGGGGGGCCTACGAGCAGTACTTC. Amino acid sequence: CASSFIGDRGAYEQYF.

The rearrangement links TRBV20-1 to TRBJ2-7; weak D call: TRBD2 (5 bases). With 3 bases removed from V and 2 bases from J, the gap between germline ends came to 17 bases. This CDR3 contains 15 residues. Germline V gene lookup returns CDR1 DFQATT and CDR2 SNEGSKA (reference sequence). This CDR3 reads CSASLRGLAPYEQYF. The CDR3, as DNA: TGCAGTGCTAGTTTAAGAGGACTTGCTCCCTACGAGCAGTACTTC.

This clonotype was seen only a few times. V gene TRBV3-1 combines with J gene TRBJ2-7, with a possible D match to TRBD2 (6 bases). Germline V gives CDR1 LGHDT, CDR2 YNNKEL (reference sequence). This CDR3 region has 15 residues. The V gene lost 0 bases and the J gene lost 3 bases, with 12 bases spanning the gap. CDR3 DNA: TGTGCCAGCAGCCAAGACCTGGGACTTAACTACGAGCAGTACTTC. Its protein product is CASSQDLGLNYEQYF.

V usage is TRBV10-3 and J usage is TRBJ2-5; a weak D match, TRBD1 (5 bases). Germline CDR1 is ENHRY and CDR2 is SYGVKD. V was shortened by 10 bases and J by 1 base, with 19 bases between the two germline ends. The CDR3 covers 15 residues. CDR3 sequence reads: CASPTGDSVQETQYF. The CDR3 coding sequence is TGTGCCAGCCCTACAGGAGATTCCGTCCAAGAGACCCAGTACTTC.

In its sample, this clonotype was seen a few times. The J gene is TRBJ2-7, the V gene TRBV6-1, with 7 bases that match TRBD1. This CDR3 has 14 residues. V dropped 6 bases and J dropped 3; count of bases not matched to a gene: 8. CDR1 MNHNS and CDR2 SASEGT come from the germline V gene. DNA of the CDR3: TGTGCCAGCAGCCGACAGGGAGTACTCTACGAGCAGTACTTC. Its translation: CASSRQGVLYEQYF.

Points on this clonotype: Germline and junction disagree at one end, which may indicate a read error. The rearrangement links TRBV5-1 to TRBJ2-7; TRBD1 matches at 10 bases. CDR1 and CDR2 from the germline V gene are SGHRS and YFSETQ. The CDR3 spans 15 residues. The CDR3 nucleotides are TGCGCCACCAGCCCCTGGGACAGGGGTGCCTACGAGCAGTACTTC. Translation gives CATSPWDRGAYEQYF.

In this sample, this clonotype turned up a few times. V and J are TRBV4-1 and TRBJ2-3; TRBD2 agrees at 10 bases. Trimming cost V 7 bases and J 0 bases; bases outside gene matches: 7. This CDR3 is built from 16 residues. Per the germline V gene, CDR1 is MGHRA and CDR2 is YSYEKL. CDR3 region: CASTPIAGGSTDTQYF. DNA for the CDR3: TGCGCCAGCACCCCAATAGCGGGGGGAAGCACAGATACGCAGTATTTT.

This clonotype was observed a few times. The CDR3 protein is CSVRGGVSYEQYF. The CDR3 region has the DNA TGCAGCGTGAGGGGGGGAGTATCCTACGAGCAGTACTTC. This rearrangement joins TRBV29-1 to TRBJ2-7, with D possibly TRBD2 on 7 matching bases. Trimming took off 6 bases at V and 1 base at J, with 13 bases between the two ends. This CDR3 spans 13 amino acids. In germline, CDR1 is SQVTM, CDR2 ANQGSEA.

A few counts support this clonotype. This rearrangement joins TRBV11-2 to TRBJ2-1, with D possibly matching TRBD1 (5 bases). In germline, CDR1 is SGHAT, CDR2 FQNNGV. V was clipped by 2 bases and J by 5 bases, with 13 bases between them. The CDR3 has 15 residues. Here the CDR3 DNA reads TGTGCCAGCAGCTTATATCAGGGTTCGCACAATGAGCAGTTCTTC. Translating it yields CASSLYQGSHNEQFF.

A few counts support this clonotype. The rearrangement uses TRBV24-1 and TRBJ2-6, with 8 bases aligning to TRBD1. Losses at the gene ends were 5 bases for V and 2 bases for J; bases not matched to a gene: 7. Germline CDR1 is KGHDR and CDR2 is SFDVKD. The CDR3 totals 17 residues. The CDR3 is CATSGIQDRAGANVLTF. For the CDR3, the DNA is TGTGCCACCAGTGGCATCCAGGACAGGGCTGGGGCCAACGTCCTGACTTTC.

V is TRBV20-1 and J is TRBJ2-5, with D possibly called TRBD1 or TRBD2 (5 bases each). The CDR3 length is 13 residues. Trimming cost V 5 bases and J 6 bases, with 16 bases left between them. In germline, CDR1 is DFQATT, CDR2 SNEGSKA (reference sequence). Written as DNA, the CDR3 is TGCAGTGCTGGAGGACATCGAGGGAAGACCCAGTACTTC. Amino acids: CSAGGHRGKTQYF.

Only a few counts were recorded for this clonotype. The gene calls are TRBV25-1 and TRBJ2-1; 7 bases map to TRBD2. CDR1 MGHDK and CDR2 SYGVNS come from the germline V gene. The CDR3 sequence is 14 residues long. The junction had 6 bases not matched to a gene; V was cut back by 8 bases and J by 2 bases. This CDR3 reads CASQPAGAYNEQFF. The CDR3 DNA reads TGTGCCAGCCAGCCGGCGGGAGCCTACAATGAGCAGTTCTTC.

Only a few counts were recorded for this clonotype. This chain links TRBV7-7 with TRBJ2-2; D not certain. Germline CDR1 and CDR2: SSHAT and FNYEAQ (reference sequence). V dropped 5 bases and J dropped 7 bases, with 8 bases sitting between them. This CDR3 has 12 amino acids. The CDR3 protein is CASSPPVGELFF. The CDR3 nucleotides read TGTGCCAGCAGCCCCCCTGTCGGGGAGCTGTTTTTT. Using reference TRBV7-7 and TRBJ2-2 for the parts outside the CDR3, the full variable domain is GAGVSQSPRYKVTKRGQDVTLRCDPISSHATLYWYQQALGQGPEFLTYFNYEAQPDKSGLPSDRFSAERPEGSISTLTIQRTEQRDSAMYRCASSPPVGELFFGEGSRLTVL.